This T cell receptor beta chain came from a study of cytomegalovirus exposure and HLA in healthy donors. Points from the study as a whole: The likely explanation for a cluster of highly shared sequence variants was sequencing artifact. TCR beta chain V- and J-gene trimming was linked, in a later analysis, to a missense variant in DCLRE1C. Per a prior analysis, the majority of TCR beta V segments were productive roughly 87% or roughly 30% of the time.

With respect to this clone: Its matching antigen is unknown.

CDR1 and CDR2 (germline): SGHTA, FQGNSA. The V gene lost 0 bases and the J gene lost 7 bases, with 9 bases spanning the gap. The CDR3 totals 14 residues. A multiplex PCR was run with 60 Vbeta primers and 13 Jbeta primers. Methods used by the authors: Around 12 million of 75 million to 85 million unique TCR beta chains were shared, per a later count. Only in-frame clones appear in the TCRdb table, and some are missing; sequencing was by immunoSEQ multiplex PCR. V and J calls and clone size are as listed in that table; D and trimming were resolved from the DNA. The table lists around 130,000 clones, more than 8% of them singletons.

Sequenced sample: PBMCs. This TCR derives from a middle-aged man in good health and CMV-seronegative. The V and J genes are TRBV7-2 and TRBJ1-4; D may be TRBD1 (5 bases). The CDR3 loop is CASSLATGTEKLFF. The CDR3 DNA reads TGTGCCAGCAGCTTAGCCACAGGCACTGAAAAACTGTTTTTT.